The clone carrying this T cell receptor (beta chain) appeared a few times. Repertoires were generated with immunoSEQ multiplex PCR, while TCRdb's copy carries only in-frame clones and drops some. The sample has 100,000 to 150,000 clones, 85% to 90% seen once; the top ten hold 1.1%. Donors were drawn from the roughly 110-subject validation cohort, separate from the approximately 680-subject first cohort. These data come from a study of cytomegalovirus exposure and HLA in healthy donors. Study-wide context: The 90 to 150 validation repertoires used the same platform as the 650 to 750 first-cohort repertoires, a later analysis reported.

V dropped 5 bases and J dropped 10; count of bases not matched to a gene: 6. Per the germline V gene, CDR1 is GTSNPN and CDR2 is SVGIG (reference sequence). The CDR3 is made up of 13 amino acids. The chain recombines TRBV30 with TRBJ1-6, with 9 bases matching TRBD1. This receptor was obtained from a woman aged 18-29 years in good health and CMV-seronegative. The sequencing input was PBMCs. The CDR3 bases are TGTGCCTGGGCTGTGACAGGGGGATCACCCCTCCACTTT. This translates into CAWAVTGGSPLHF.